This T cell receptor beta chain was obtained from a study of technical replicates of blood from four donors. Assay used: immunoSEQ multiplex PCR; TCRdb lists only in-frame clones, some missing. The sample records about 56,000 clones, over 90% being singletons. Input material: PBMCs. This receptor was identified in a human donor in good health. Some clones in this sample may be carry-over from other donors' samples.

The CDR3 DNA reads as TGTGCCAGCAGCCAATTCTCCCCCGGCAGGGGAGGCACAGATACGCAGTATTTT. It translates to CASSQFSPGRGGTDTQYF. The chain joins TRBV9 to TRBJ2-3; TRBD1 might be the D (6 bases). Trimming took 4 bases from V and 1 from J, leaving 22 bases between them. Germline V lookup: CDR1 SGDLS, CDR2 YYNGEE. The CDR3 is made up of 18 amino acids.